The clone carrying this TCR beta chain appeared many times. Its antigen is unknown. This sample was included in a study of blood T cells in healthy people across ages. The study, taken as a whole, reports: Older individuals had lower TCR beta diversity per million T cells (the decline was roughly linear). Estimated diversity that came from one million T cells was considered an underestimate. What prevented conclusive comparison of naive and antigen-experienced cells was that PBMCs were unsorted.

CDR3 size: 14 residues. Germline values: CDR1 SGHTA, CDR2 FQGNSA. V was clipped by 1 base and J by 1 base, with 8 bases between them. With a J-beta primer mix and a sample-barcoded 5' primer, a second PCR ran about 7 to 12 cycles. Each sample yielded at least 2.5 million CDR3-containing paired-end reads. TCRdb ran MiXCR on the 5' RACE reads and lists one entry per CDR3 protein. The data contain about a million distinct CDR3 sequences, 48% of them singletons. This clonotype originated in a young man in good health. V gene TRBV7-2 combines with J gene TRBJ2-7; D unresolved. The sequenced sample consisted of blood. This chain's CDR3 is CASSLDPGSYEQYF. The CDR3, as DNA: TGTGCCAGCAGCTTAGATCCCGGATCCTACGAGCAGTACTTC. The full variable domain, with the rest looked up from reference TRBV7-2 and TRBJ2-7, is GAGVSQSPSNKVTEKGKDVELRCDPISGHTALYWYRQSLGQGLEFLIYFQGNSAPDKSGLPSDRFSAERTGGSVSTLTIQRTQQEDSAVYLCASSLDPGSYEQYFGPGTRLTVT.